This T cell receptor beta chain was sequenced for a study of CD8 T cells in Susac syndrome. Turning to the study itself: Blood was drawn from Susac syndrome patients while they were therapy-naive, on corticosteroids, or on intravenous immunoglobulin alone. Study-level results: In Susac syndrome, the CD4+ T cell repertoires did not show clonal expansion.

cDNA came from about 0.5 to 1 ug RNA primed by random hexamers. By means of immunoSEQ multiplex PCR, TCR beta CDR3 spanning 54 Vbeta and 13 Jbeta underwent amplification. TCRdb reanalysed the immunoSEQ multiplex PCR reads using MiXCR and keeps one entry per CDR3 protein. Of more than 200,000 distinct CDR3 sequences in the sample, 94% were seen once. TEMRA cells were FACS-enriched, while CD8+ and CD4+ T cells were negatively isolated. Per germline, CDR1 MNHNS and CDR2 SASEGT. The CDR3 contains 14 residues. V was trimmed by 10 bases and J by 0 bases, leaving 10 bases between them. As concerns this clonotype: Its target is unknown.

Specimen: CD4+ T cells from PBMCs. This chain joins TRBV6-1 and TRBJ2-6; D ambiguous. The TCR was taken from a human donor with Susac syndrome. CDR3 DNA sequence: TGTGCCACCGACCCGCGCTCTGGGGCCAACGTCCTGACTTTC. Protein product: CATDPRSGANVLTF.